These 9 T cell receptor beta chains were all obtained from the same sample, sequenced in a study of blood T cell repertoires in COVID-19. Profiled with immunoSEQ multiplex PCR; TCRdb holds only in-frame clones, not every one. The sample yields about 130,000 clones, around nine tenths seen once. The sequencing input was peripheral blood. These receptors originate from a woman between 65 and 79 years old with COVID-19, enrolled during active disease.

The rearrangement uses TRBV5-4 and TRBJ1-2, with 7 bases that match TRBD1. This CDR3 is 13 amino acids long. From germline, CDR1 is SGHNT and CDR2 YYREEE (reference sequence). With V trimmed by 5 bases and J by 6 bases, 7 bases remained unmatched. The CDR3 loop is CASRPQGTDGYTF. The CDR3 DNA sequence: TGTGCCAGCAGGCCACAGGGGACGGATGGCTACACCTTC.

The V call is TRBV10-3, the J call TRBJ1-5, with D possibly matching TRBD1 (6 bases). The CDR3 totals 15 residues. Between the trimmed V and J ends, which lost 5 bases and 1 base, there was a span of 12 bases. Germline lookup yields CDR1 ENHRY and CDR2 SYGVKD. In DNA form, the CDR3 reads TGTGCCATCAGTCAACAGGGAGGGAGCAATCAGCCCCAGCATTTT. Its translation is CAISQQGGSNQPQHF.

V is TRBV28 and J is TRBJ2-7; 7 bases agree with TRBD1. CDR1 and CDR2 from the germline V gene are MDHEN and SYDVKM. The V gene end was trimmed by 7 bases and the J gene end by 4 bases; junction bases not matched to a gene: 10. This CDR3 region has 14 residues. The CDR3 sequence is CASKPDRVRYEQYF. Written as DNA, the CDR3 is TGTGCCAGCAAGCCCGACAGGGTTCGGTACGAGCAGTACTTC.

This chain connects TRBV18 to TRBJ1-3; D is possibly TRBD1 (6 bases). This CDR3 spans 15 amino acids. CDR1 and CDR2 (germline): KGHSH, LQKENI. V was trimmed by 3 bases and J by 0 bases, leaving 9 bases between them. CDR3 bases: TGTGCCAGCTCACCTCGGACAGTCTCTGGAAACACCATATATTTT. Amino acid sequence: CASSPRTVSGNTIYF. The whole variable domain, filled in from reference TRBV18 and TRBJ1-3, reads NAGVMQNPRHLVRRRGQEARLRCSPMKGHSHVYWYRQLPEEGLKFMVYLQKENIIDESGMPKERFSAEFPKEGPSILRIQQVVRGDSAAYFCASSPRTVSGNTIYFGEGSWLTVV.

The chain links TRBV28 to TRBJ2-7, with TRBD1 matching over 8 bases. The CDR3 totals 15 residues. The germline gives CDR1 MDHEN, CDR2 SYDVKM. V shed 0 bases, J shed 2 bases, and the junction held 3 bases outside the gene matches. CDR3 amino acids: CASSLWSDRAYEQYF. CDR3 in DNA: TGTGCCAGCAGTTTATGGTCGGACAGGGCCTACGAGCAGTACTTC.

The rearrangement uses TRBV30 and TRBJ1-1, with D possibly being TRBD1 (6 bases). The CDR3 length is 17 residues. The ends were cut back, 0 bases at V and 4 bases at J, with 21 bases in the middle. In germline, CDR1 is GTSNPN, CDR2 SVGIG (reference sequence). The CDR3 loop reads CAWSVKFPGGLGTEAFF. CDR3 DNA sequence: TGTGCCTGGAGTGTAAAATTCCCGGGGGGGCTGGGCACTGAAGCTTTCTTT.

The chain uses TRBV11-2 and TRBJ2-7, with D possibly being TRBD2 (6 bases). In germline, CDR1 is SGHAT, CDR2 FQNNGV. The CDR3 is made up of 13 amino acids. With 3 bases removed from V and 6 bases from J, the gap between germline ends came to 12 bases. Written as DNA, the CDR3 is TGTGCCAGCAGCTTCGGGGACTTGGGCGAGCAGTACTTC. It specifies CASSFGDLGEQYF.

V usage is TRBV5-4 and J usage is TRBJ2-5, with 13 bases that match TRBD2. The CDR3 totals 16 residues. Per the germline V gene, CDR1 is SGHNT and CDR2 is YYREEE (reference sequence). Trimming at V came to 3 bases and at J to 2 bases, leaving 4 bases not matched to a gene. The CDR3 loop is CASSSKLAGGQETQYF. As DNA, the CDR3 is TGTGCCAGCAGCTCCAAACTAGCGGGGGGGCAAGAGACCCAGTACTTC. Variable domain in full (rest from reference TRBV5-4 and TRBJ2-5): ETGVTQSPTHLIKTRGQQVTLRCSSQSGHNTVSWYQQALGQGPQFIFQYYREEENGRGNFPPRFSGLQFPNYSSELNVNALELDDSALYLCASSSKLAGGQETQYFGPGTRLLVL.

The J gene is TRBJ1-4, the V gene TRBV5-6, with D possibly TRBD1 on 5 matching bases. The germline CDR1 and CDR2 sequences are SGHDT and YYEEEE. V dropped 1 base and J dropped 7 bases, with 14 bases sitting between them. The CDR3 totals 15 residues. In DNA, the CDR3 is TGTGCCAGCAGCTTGAAGTCGGGGGGGTCTGAAAAACTGTTTTTT. This sequence encodes CASSLKSGGSEKLFF.